This passage covers 8 T cell receptor beta chains from one sample sequenced in a study of blood T cell repertoires in COVID-19. Generated by immunoSEQ multiplex PCR, the TCRdb table keeps only in-frame clones and is missing some. The data contain under 300,000 clones, approximately 85% of them singletons. The sample was PBMCs or T cells enriched from blood (not recorded which). These receptor sequences come from a woman in her forties or fifties who had been exposed to COVID-19.

This chain joins TRBV2 and TRBJ1-4; D uncertain. CDR1 is SNHLY and CDR2 is FYNNEI in the germline V gene. V dropped 4 bases and J dropped 2 bases, with 8 bases sitting between them. This CDR3 contains 14 residues. The chain's CDR3 is CASSVEETNEKLFF. The CDR3 DNA reads as TGTGCCAGCAGTGTCGAGGAGACTAATGAAAAACTGTTTTTT.

This clone was detected only once. Within the sample, other DNA sequences also encode this same CDR3. The chain carries TRBV12-3 or TRBV12-4 and TRBJ1-1; no reliable D call. The CDR3 spans 12 residues. Trimming pared 3 bases from V and 10 bases from J, leaving 12 bases between. The CDR3 spells CASSFGPGRAFF. CDR3 nucleotide sequence: TGTGCCAGCAGTTTTGGTCCTGGGAGAGCTTTCTTT.

This chain joins TRBV25-1 and TRBJ1-6; no clear D. V lost 4 bases to trimming and J lost 1 base, with 5 bases between them. Germline CDR1 reads MGHDK; CDR2 reads SYGVNS. This CDR3 has 14 residues. The CDR3 protein is CASSGISYNSPLHF. The CDR3 coding sequence is TGTGCCAGCAGTGGTATATCCTATAATTCACCCCTCCACTTT.

This clone was counted only a few times. This chain links TRBV6-5 with TRBJ2-3, with 9 bases that match TRBD2. V lost 6 bases, J lost 10 bases, and 11 bases stayed unmatched. The germline CDR1 and CDR2 sequences are MNHEY and SVGAGI. The CDR3 consists of 14 residues. The CDR3 sequence: CASRGGGAILPQYF. In DNA, the CDR3 is TGTGCCAGCAGAGGCGGGGGGGCCATCCTCCCGCAGTATTTT.

This chain joins TRBV7-2 and TRBJ1-5, with D perhaps TRBD1 (6 bases). Germline-derived CDR1 and CDR2 are SGHTA and FQGNSA. V was shortened by 4 bases and J by 4 bases, with 11 bases between the two germline ends. CDR3 length equals 14 residues. The CDR3: CASSYREGNQPQHF. The CDR3 DNA follows: TGTGCCAGCAGCTACAGGGAGGGGAATCAGCCCCAGCATTTT.

This chain uses TRBV7-9 with TRBJ2-7, with a possible D match to TRBD1 (5 bases). Germline V gene sequence: CDR1 SEHNR, CDR2 FQNEAQ (reference sequence). Trimming cost V 0 bases and J 2 bases, with 11 bases left between them. The CDR3 is 15 amino acids. The CDR3 region is CASSLAGRAAYEQYF. CDR3 in DNA: TGTGCCAGCAGCTTAGCTGGCAGGGCGGCCTACGAGCAGTACTTC.

The V gene is TRBV19, the J gene TRBJ1-2; the match to TRBD1 covers 9 bases. This CDR3 contains 15 residues. The germline V gene encodes CDR1 LNHDA and CDR2 SQIVND (reference sequence). After removal of 6 bases from V and 4 bases from J, the junction contained 9 bases not matched to a gene. The CDR3 coding sequence is TGTGCCAGTAGGACAGGGGGGACCAATAGCTATGGCTACACCTTC. This encodes CASRTGGTNSYGYTF.

The rearrangement joins TRBV28 to TRBJ1-2, with D possibly being TRBD1 (5 bases). This CDR3 has 15 residues. V was shortened by 7 bases and J by 2 bases, with 17 bases between the two germline ends. Germline loops: CDR1 MDHEN, CDR2 SYDVKM. The CDR3 loop reads CASTPSRWGNYGYTF. Written as DNA, the CDR3 is TGTGCCAGCACCCCGAGTCGTTGGGGCAACTATGGCTACACCTTC.